This T cell receptor beta chain was sequenced for a study of blood T cells in healthy people across ages (dated by TCRdb to between 2015 and 2016). Regarding the research as a whole: Template switching captured roughly one uniquely barcoded TCR beta cDNA molecule per two T cells in model experiments. Two additional independent replicas of 1 million unique cDNA reads from the same blood draw were analyzed for two donors (one aged 18 to 29 and one aged 80 or older). Donors were grouped into four age groups: young (average roughly 16 years), middle-aged (less than 40), aged (about 59) and long-lived (roughly 80). The study measured age-related changes in TCR beta repertoire diversity using deep sequencing normalized with unique cDNA molecular identifiers. Study-level results and caveats: Total diversity estimates from one million sequenced T cells were considered lower bounds and underestimates. Observed TCR beta diversity correlated strongly with the percentage of naive T cells measured by flow cytometry. The long-lived group showed more naive CD4+ T cells, fewer expanded clones and increased TCR diversity than the aged group, suggesting age selection. Because donor CMV infection status was unknown, age-related changes in expanded clonotypes were potentially confounded. Bulk unsorted PBMC profiling prevented conclusive comparison of naive and antigen-experienced compartments. Observed TCR beta diversity per million T cells fell roughly linearly with age, and a significant reduction was already apparent by age roughly 40.

Library creation used 5' RACE. The sequencer listed for this sample is Illumina HiSeq 2500. A second roughly 6 to 12 cycle PCR used a sample-barcoded 5' primer and a J-beta primer mix. A template-switch 5' adaptor carrying 12 random nucleotides introduced a unique molecular identifier onto each TCR beta cDNA molecule. Each sample yielded at least 3 million CDR3-containing paired-end reads. First-strand cDNA was synthesized from all RNA with the Mint cDNA synthesis kit, primed by a TRBC-specific oligonucleotide. Following uracil-DNA glycosylase treatment, all cDNA underwent a first 18-cycle PCR with the universal primers M1SS and BC2_uni_R. The original pipeline was this. For normalization, 1 million high-quality reads were randomly selected from each sample, with every read carrying a distinct molecular identifier. Reads sharing molecular identifiers were discarded rather than binned into consensus sequences. CDR3 identification, clonotype clustering and error correction used MiTCR with a Q25 quality threshold and the strictest error-elimination algorithm. A nonparametric unseen species model using Euler transformation provided a lower-bound estimate of total TCR beta diversity. Clones were called with MiXCR by TCRdb after fastp trimmed the public reads at Q25, and only in-frame beta chains were retained. When rows share a CDR3 protein, they turn into one entry using the most common DNA and genes. These V and J calls derive from TCRdb rather than the authors' analysis. For this sample the table gives 900,000 to 950,000 distinct CDR3 sequences, of which about 28% were detected only once. The leading ten clones occupy about 10% of the sample.

Systemically healthy Caucasian individuals from Russia, some 40 in total and aged roughly 6 to 90 years, were included as donors. Roughly 9 milliliters of peripheral blood were drawn from each donor into EDTA-treated Vacutainer tubes. Ficoll-Paque density-gradient centrifugation was used to isolate PBMCs, with at least 7 million per sample. Trizol reagent was used to extract total RNA from the PBMCs, yielding at least 5.5 micrograms per sample. For every donor, flow cytometry on a PBMC aliquot measured the percentage of naive CD45RAhigh/CD27high T cells. At least ten counts were recorded for this clonotype. Its antigen is not yet known. No clone much larger than this one lies a single base away; base qualities are absent. The cysteine opens and the phenylalanine closes a CDR3 of 13 amino acids. Only the CDR3 DNA stays, 39 bases, in frame from base 1. The germline V gene provides CDR1 MDHEN and CDR2 SYDVKM. Ends trimmed: V by 2 bases, J by 4 bases; bases unmatched to a gene: 2.

The data also belong to a second study, concerning T cells of mothers and their children. The second source states: Nine systemically healthy Caucasian individuals served as donors, namely three mothers together with their six children. cDNA synthesis used all of the extracted RNA, with approximately 1.4 ug of RNA in each 15 ul reaction. In the second PCR, the M1S primer introduced both the sample barcodes and 2-4 random nucleotides. Over 8 million TCR beta CDR3 reads came from each mother, compared with millions of reads from each child. Thymic selection shapes the output of TCR recombination in a similar way in related and unrelated pairs, and inherited differences have a minor effect. Normalized repertoire overlap was always slightly but never significantly higher in related than unrelated mother-child pairs. Persistent microchimeric T cell clones were not detected, at a sensitivity of 85 to 100 clones per million clonotypes. To look for features that set related mother-child pairs apart from unrelated individuals, the researchers ran deep NGS to compare the TCR beta repertoires of mothers and children. The mean age was roughly 44 +/- 4 years for the mothers and around 10 +/- 4 years for the children. After adapter ligation with NEBNext reagents, the libraries were sequenced on Illumina HiSeq 2000 with 100+100 nt paired-end reads. To prevent cross-contamination, the mother and child libraries were prepared a month apart and were sequenced in separate runs. Each donor had between 500,000 and 2,000,000 distinct TCR beta clonotypes identified. Naive TCR beta clonotypes were estimated from low-frequency clonotypes matched to each donor's FACS-determined naive share, without sorting.

The TCR originated in a woman in her thirties or forties in good health. Sequenced input: blood. The V gene is TRBV28 and the J gene is TRBJ2-7, and 7 junction bases match TRBD1. The CDR3 has the sequence CASSLNRGYEQYF. The nucleotide sequence reads as follows: TGTGCCAGCAGTTTAAACAGGGGATACGAGCAGTACTTC.